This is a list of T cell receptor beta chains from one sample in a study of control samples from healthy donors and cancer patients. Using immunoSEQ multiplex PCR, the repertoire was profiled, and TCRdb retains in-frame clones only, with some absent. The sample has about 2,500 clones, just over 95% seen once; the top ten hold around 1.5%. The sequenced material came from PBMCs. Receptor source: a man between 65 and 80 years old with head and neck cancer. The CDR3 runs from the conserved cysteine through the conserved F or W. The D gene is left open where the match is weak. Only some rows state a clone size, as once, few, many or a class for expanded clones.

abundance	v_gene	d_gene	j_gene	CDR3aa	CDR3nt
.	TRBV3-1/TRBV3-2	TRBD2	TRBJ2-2	CASSQVGSGAFTGELFF	TGTGCCAGCAGCCAAGTAGGGAGCGGGGCCTTCACCGGGGAGCTGTTTTTT
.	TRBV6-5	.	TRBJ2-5	CASSREGLETQYF	TGTGCCAGCAGTAGAGAAGGGTTGGAGACCCAGTACTTC
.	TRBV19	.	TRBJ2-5	CASRPLAGAGETQYF	TGTGCCAGTCGACCCTTGGCAGGGGCCGGAGAGACCCAGTACTTC
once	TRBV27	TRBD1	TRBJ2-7	CASSLAGGYEQYF	TGTGCCAGCAGTTTGGCAGGGGGCTACGAGCAGTACTTC
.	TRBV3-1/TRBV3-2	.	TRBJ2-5	CASSQEMEWETQYF	TGTGCCAGCAGCCAAGAGATGGAGTGGGAGACCCAGTACTTC
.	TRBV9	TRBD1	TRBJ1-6	CASSGDRAKGTNSPLHF	TGTGCCAGCAGCGGTGACAGGGCCAAGGGAACTAATTCACCCCTCCACTTT
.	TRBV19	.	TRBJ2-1	CASKAGRDSYNEQFF	TGTGCCAGCAAGGCCGGCAGAGACTCCTACAATGAGCAGTTCTTC
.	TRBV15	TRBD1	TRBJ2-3	CATSTGQGPGLDTQYF	TGTGCCACCAGCACAGGACAGGGCCCTGGGTTGGACACGCAGTATTTT
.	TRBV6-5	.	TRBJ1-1	CASSSPMNTEAFF	TGTGCCAGCTCATCGCCCATGAACACTGAAGCTTTCTTT
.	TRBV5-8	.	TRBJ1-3	CASSLRQGNTIYF	TGTGCCAGCAGCTTGCGACAGGGAAACACCATATATTTT
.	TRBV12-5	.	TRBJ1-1	CASGPRGGTEAFF	TGTGCTAGTGGACCCCGAGGCGGCACTGAAGCTTTCTTT
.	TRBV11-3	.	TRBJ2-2	CASSPRLLNTGELFF	TGTGCCAGCAGCCCCCGGCTATTAAACACCGGGGAGCTGTTTTTT
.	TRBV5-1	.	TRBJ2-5	CASSGRSAETQYF	TGCGCCAGCAGCGGGAGGTCTGCGGAGACCCAGTACTTC
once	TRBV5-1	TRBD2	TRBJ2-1	CASSAQTSGQNNEQFF	TGCGCCAGCAGCGCCCAGACTAGCGGGCAGAACAATGAGCAGTTCTTC
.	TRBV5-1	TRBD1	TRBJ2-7	CASSLEGAANEQYF	TGCGCCAGCAGCTTGGAGGGGGCGGCGAACGAGCAGTACTTC
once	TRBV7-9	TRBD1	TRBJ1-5	CASSLDYPQGRGPQHF	TGTGCCAGCAGCTTAGACTATCCACAGGGGAGGGGGCCCCAGCATTTT
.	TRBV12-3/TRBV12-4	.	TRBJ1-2	CASSLVPYGYTF	TGTGCCAGCAGTTTGGTTCCCTATGGCTACACCTTC
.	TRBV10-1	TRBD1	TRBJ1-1	CASRSTGTGFSEAFF	TGCGCCAGCAGATCTACCGGGACAGGGTTCTCTGAAGCTTTCTTT
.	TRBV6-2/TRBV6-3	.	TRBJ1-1	CASSSQGGRTEAFF	TGTGCCAGCAGTTCCCAGGGAGGGCGGACTGAAGCTTTCTTT
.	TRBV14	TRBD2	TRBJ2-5	CASSGLAGRETQYF	TGTGCCAGCAGCGGGCTAGCGGGTAGAGAGACCCAGTACTTC
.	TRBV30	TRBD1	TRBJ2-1	CAWGQGGNEQFF	TGTGCCTGGGGACAGGGAGGCAATGAGCAGTTCTTC
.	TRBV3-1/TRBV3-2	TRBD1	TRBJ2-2	CASSQNGQGASGELFF	TGTGCCAGCAGCCAGAATGGACAGGGGGCTTCCGGGGAGCTGTTTTTT
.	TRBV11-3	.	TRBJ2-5	CASSLDGGSQETQYF	TGTGCCAGCAGCTTAGATGGTGGCAGCCAAGAGACCCAGTACTTC
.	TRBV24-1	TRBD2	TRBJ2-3	CATSDSGTSARDTQYF	TGTGCCACCAGTGATTCGGGGACTAGCGCCCGAGATACGCAGTATTTT
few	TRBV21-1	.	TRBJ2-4	CASSGLAGGTLAKNIQYF	TGTGCCAGCTCGGGACTAGCGGGGGGAACCCTAGCCAAAAACATTCAGTACTTC
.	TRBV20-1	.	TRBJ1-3	CSARQGNTIYF	TGCAGTGCGCGACAGGGAAACACCATATATTTT
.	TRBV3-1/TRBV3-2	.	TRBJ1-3	CASSHTGNTIYF	TGTGCCAGCAGCCATACTGGAAACACCATATATTTT
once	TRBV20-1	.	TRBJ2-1	CSASTGGPGNEQFF	TGCAGTGCTAGTACAGGAGGGCCAGGCAATGAGCAGTTCTTC
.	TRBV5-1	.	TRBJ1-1	CASSLEGMNTEAFF	TGCGCCAGCAGCTTGGAGGGGATGAACACTGAAGCTTTCTTT
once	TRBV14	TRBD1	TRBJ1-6	CASSQDRAGGFSSPLHF	TGTGCCAGCAGCCAAGATCGGGCAGGGGGCTTTAGTTCACCCCTCCACTTT
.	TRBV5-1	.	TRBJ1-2	CASSLLPRNHYGYTF	TGCGCCAGCAGCTTATTACCCCGCAATCACTATGGCTACACCTTC
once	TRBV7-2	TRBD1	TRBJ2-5	CASSFDRVRETQYF	TGTGCCAGCAGCTTCGACAGGGTGCGAGAGACCCAGTACTTC
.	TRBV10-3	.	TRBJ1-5	CAISESSGAGPQHF	TGTGCCATCAGTGAGTCGTCCGGCGCAGGGCCCCAGCATTTT